These T cell receptor beta chains were read from a single sample in a study of cytomegalovirus exposure and HLA in healthy donors. Clones were sequenced by immunoSEQ multiplex PCR, and TCRdb holds only the in-frame ones, with some missing. The table has about 110,000 clones, 65% to 80% seen once; the top ten hold roughly 6%. Input material: PBMCs. These receptors came from a woman aged 45-65 years in good health and CMV-seropositive. The CDR3 runs from the conserved cysteine through the conserved F or W. The order of the fields is D gene, CDR3 length, J gene, V gene, clone size, CDR3 DNA, CDR3 protein. The D gene is left open where the match is weak. Not every row has a clone size; where given, it reads once, few, many or a size class.

D: -
length: 13
J: TRBJ1-3
V: TRBV4-1
size: -
DNA: TGCGCCAGCAGCCAAGATCCGGGAAACACCATATATTTT
CDR3: CASSQDPGNTIYF

D: -
length: 13
J: TRBJ2-1
V: TRBV19
size: -
DNA: TGTGCCAGTAGTATATCTCTACCGAATGAGCAGTTCTTC
CDR3: CASSISLPNEQFF

D: -
length: 17
J: TRBJ2-7
V: TRBV27
size: -
DNA: TGTGCCAGCAGTCCCACAGGGAGGGGAAGACCCGGTTACGAGCAGTACTTC
CDR3: CASSPTGRGRPGYEQYF

D: TRBD1
length: 17
J: TRBJ1-1
V: TRBV4-3
size: -
DNA: TGCGCCAGCAGCCAAGAGGGACAGGGGGAATGGGACGCTGAAGCTTTCTTT
CDR3: CASSQEGQGEWDAEAFF

D: TRBD1
length: 17
J: TRBJ1-1
V: TRBV7-9
size: -
DNA: TGTGCCAGCAGCTCCATTCCTGGACAGGAATCAAACACTGAAGCTTTCTTT
CDR3: CASSSIPGQESNTEAFF

D: TRBD2
length: 15
J: TRBJ2-1
V: TRBV5-1
size: -
DNA: TGCGCCAGCAGCTTGATGACTAGCGGGACCAATGAGCAGTTCTTC
CDR3: CASSLMTSGTNEQFF

D: -
length: 15
J: TRBJ1-2
V: TRBV27
size: -
DNA: TGTGCCAGCAGTTTCGAAGCAGGGGCTAACTATGGCTACACCTTC
CDR3: CASSFEAGANYGYTF

D: -
length: 12
J: TRBJ2-7
V: TRBV30
size: -
DNA: TGTGCCTGGAGCCCCACTCGGGACGAGCAGTACTTC
CDR3: CAWSPTRDEQYF

D: -
length: 13
J: TRBJ1-3
V: TRBV19
size: once
DNA: TGTGCCAGCTGCAGGGACTCTGGAAACACCATATATTTT
CDR3: CASCRDSGNTIYF

D: TRBD1
length: 15
J: TRBJ2-2
V: TRBV9
size: -
DNA: TGTGCCAGCAGCCCCCGACAGGGCCTCACCGGGGAGCTGTTTTTT
CDR3: CASSPRQGLTGELFF

D: TRBD2
length: 19
J: TRBJ2-5
V: TRBV19
size: -
DNA: TGTGCCAGTAGTACCATCCCGATGACTAGCGGGCCCCACCGAGAGACCCAGTACTTC
CDR3: CASSTIPMTSGPHRETQYF

D: -
length: 16
J: TRBJ2-3
V: TRBV27
size: -
DNA: TGTGCCAGCAGCCCCAATCAGGGGGGCGGAACAGATACGCAGTATTTT
CDR3: CASSPNQGGGTDTQYF

D: TRBD2
length: 16
J: TRBJ2-5
V: TRBV5-4
size: once
DNA: TGTGCCAGCAGCTGGGGGAGCGGGGGGGCCGAAGAGACCCAGTACTTC
CDR3: CASSWGSGGAEETQYF

D: -
length: 15
J: TRBJ2-3
V: TRBV18
size: -
DNA: TGTGCCAGCTCACCAGTCACAGCTAGCACAGATACGCAGTATTTT
CDR3: CASSPVTASTDTQYF

D: -
length: 12
J: TRBJ1-2
V: TRBV18
size: -
DNA: TGTGCCAGCTCACCAGGGAGAGAGGGCTACACCTTC
CDR3: CASSPGREGYTF

D: -
length: 13
J: TRBJ2-7
V: TRBV30
size: -
DNA: TGTGCCTGGAGGGGCGGGGAGGGGGGCGAGCAGTACTTC
CDR3: CAWRGGEGGEQYF

D: TRBD1
length: 14
J: TRBJ1-5
V: TRBV2
size: -
DNA: TGTGCCAGCAGGTGGACAGGGGGCAATCAGCCCCAGCATTTT
CDR3: CASRWTGGNQPQHF

D: TRBD1
length: 16
J: TRBJ2-3
V: TRBV5-1
size: -
DNA: TGCGCCAGCAGCTCCCCCGCGGACAGGGGAGGAGATACGCAGTATTTT
CDR3: CASSSPADRGGDTQYF

D: TRBD1
length: 14
J: TRBJ1-2
V: TRBV7-9
size: -
DNA: TGTGCCAGCAGCTCCCGACAGGGGAACTATGGCTACACCTTC
CDR3: CASSSRQGNYGYTF

D: -
length: 22
J: TRBJ1-5
V: TRBV7-8
size: -
DNA: TGTGCCAGCAGCGCGGGACCAGGGATGTCGTCCGAGCTTTTATATAGCAATCAGCCCCAGCATTTT
CDR3: CASSAGPGMSSELLYSNQPQHF

D: -
length: 15
J: TRBJ1-2
V: TRBV4-3
size: -
DNA: TGCGCCAGCAGCCAAGGGGCGGGGAGTAACTATGGCTACACCTTC
CDR3: CASSQGAGSNYGYTF

D: TRBD1
length: 13
J: TRBJ1-1
V: TRBV25-1
size: -
DNA: TGTGCCAGCAGTGTTTCAGGGGGCACTGAAGCTTTCTTT
CDR3: CASSVSGGTEAFF

D: -
length: 14
J: TRBJ2-7
V: TRBV9
size: -
DNA: TGTGCCAGCAGCGCAACCGGGACTGAGTACGAGCAGTACTTC
CDR3: CASSATGTEYEQYF

D: TRBD1
length: 15
J: TRBJ1-1
V: TRBV28
size: -
DNA: TGTGCCAGCAGTTTTTCGGGACAGGGGAACACTGAAGCTTTCTTT
CDR3: CASSFSGQGNTEAFF

D: -
length: 12
J: TRBJ2-7
V: TRBV7-8
size: -
DNA: TGTGCCAGCACATCTCTACCGGGCGAGCAGTACTTC
CDR3: CASTSLPGEQYF

D: -
length: 15
J: TRBJ2-1
V: TRBV7-3
size: -
DNA: TGTGCCAGCAGCCCCGGGACTCCCCTCGGAGATGAGCAGTTCTTC
CDR3: CASSPGTPLGDEQFF

D: TRBD1
length: 13
J: TRBJ1-2
V: TRBV7-6
size: -
DNA: TGTGCCAGCAGCTCGACAGGGGACTATGGCTACACCTTC
CDR3: CASSSTGDYGYTF

D: -
length: 16
J: TRBJ1-1
V: TRBV7-3
size: -
DNA: TGTGCCAGCAGCTTAATGGTCGGACAGCTCGGCACTGAAGCTTTCTTT
CDR3: CASSLMVGQLGTEAFF

D: TRBD1
length: 16
J: TRBJ2-7
V: TRBV6-1
size: -
DNA: TGTGCCAGCAGTGCCCTGACAGGGGCGAAGACCTACGAGCAGTACTTC
CDR3: CASSALTGAKTYEQYF

D: TRBD1
length: 15
J: TRBJ1-1
V: TRBV2
size: -
DNA: TGTGCCAGCGATCTCCAACAGGGGGCGCACACTGAAGCTTTCTTT
CDR3: CASDLQQGAHTEAFF

D: -
length: 16
J: TRBJ1-1
V: TRBV7-9
size: -
DNA: TGTTCCAGCAGCCCCCCTTACAGGACCGTGAACACTGAAGCTTTCTTT
CDR3: CSSSPPYRTVNTEAFF

D: -
length: 16
J: TRBJ2-3
V: TRBV2
size: -
DNA: TGTGCCAGCAGTGAGGCCCGGGACACACGCACAGATACGCAGTATTTT
CDR3: CASSEARDTRTDTQYF

D: -
length: 16
J: TRBJ1-2
V: TRBV4-3
size: -
DNA: TGCGCCAGCAGCCAAGGGGGGGGAAGGGGCAACTATGGCTACACCTTC
CDR3: CASSQGGGRGNYGYTF

D: TRBD1
length: 15
J: TRBJ2-3
V: TRBV5-1
size: -
DNA: TGCGCCAGCAGTGAAGGGACAGGGGGCAGGAATACGCAGTATTTT
CDR3: CASSEGTGGRNTQYF

D: -
length: 14
J: TRBJ1-1
V: TRBV30
size: -
DNA: TGTGCCTGGAAGTTACAGGGAGAGAACACTGAAGCTTTCTTT
CDR3: CAWKLQGENTEAFF

D: TRBD2
length: 17
J: TRBJ2-2
V: TRBV4-1
size: -
DNA: TGCGCCAGCAGCCGGCCGGGGACTAGCGGGGGCACCGGGGAGCTGTTTTTT
CDR3: CASSRPGTSGGTGELFF

D: TRBD1
length: 14
J: TRBJ1-5
V: TRBV29-1
size: -
DNA: TGCAGCGTAGCGACAGGGGGTGCGAATCAGCCCCAGCATTTT
CDR3: CSVATGGANQPQHF

D: TRBD1
length: 17
J: TRBJ1-1
V: TRBV28
size: -
DNA: TGTGCCAGCAGTTGGGCCTACAGGGGACTCATGAACACTGAAGCTTTCTTT
CDR3: CASSWAYRGLMNTEAFF

D: -
length: 13
J: TRBJ2-5
V: TRBV7-2
size: -
DNA: TGTGCCAGCAGCCCCCGTCCTCAAGAGACCCAGTACTTC
CDR3: CASSPRPQETQYF

D: -
length: 12
J: TRBJ1-1
V: TRBV5-6
size: -
DNA: TGTGCCAGCAGCAGGCTAGACACTGAAGCTTTCTTT
CDR3: CASSRLDTEAFF

D: -
length: 14
J: TRBJ1-1
V: TRBV9
size: -
DNA: TGTGCCAGCAGCGAACAGATTATGAACACTGAAGCTTTCTTT
CDR3: CASSEQIMNTEAFF

D: -
length: 15
J: TRBJ1-6
V: TRBV7-2
size: -
DNA: TGTGCCAGCAGCCTACAGGGAGCTCCGGATAGGTCCCTCCACTTT
CDR3: CASSLQGAPDRSLHF

D: -
length: 14
J: TRBJ1-1
V: TRBV6-4
size: -
DNA: TGTGCCAGCACCCCAAGGGAGGGTAGCACTGAAGCTTTCTTT
CDR3: CASTPREGSTEAFF

D: -
length: 15
J: TRBJ1-5
V: TRBV7-3
size: -
DNA: TGTGCCAGCAGCTTAATGGGGGGGGGCAATCAGCCCCAGCATTTT
CDR3: CASSLMGGGNQPQHF

D: TRBD1
length: 15
J: TRBJ1-6
V: TRBV28
size: once
DNA: TGTGCCAGCAGTTCCTACAGGGGCGATAATTCACCCCTCCACTTT
CDR3: CASSSYRGDNSPLHF

D: TRBD1
length: 18
J: TRBJ2-1
V: TRBV5-1
size: -
DNA: TGCGCCAGCAGCTTGGATCTCGGGACAGGGGCGCCCTACAATGAGCAGTTCTTC
CDR3: CASSLDLGTGAPYNEQFF

D: -
length: 13
J: TRBJ2-5
V: TRBV6-6
size: -
DNA: TGTGCCAGCACCCAACTAGAATGGGAGACCCAGTACTTC
CDR3: CASTQLEWETQYF

D: -
length: 13
J: TRBJ1-2
V: TRBV7-2
size: -
DNA: TGTGCCAGCAGCTCCCCCGACAGGCGAGGCTACACCTTC
CDR3: CASSSPDRRGYTF

D: -
length: 15
J: TRBJ1-2
V: TRBV14
size: -
DNA: TGTGCCAGCAGCTTTAATTTAGGGAGCGGACTCGACTACACCTTC
CDR3: CASSFNLGSGLDYTF

D: TRBD1
length: 14
J: TRBJ1-2
V: TRBV27
size: -
DNA: TGTGCCAGCAGTTCGAGGACAGGGGTCTATGGCTACACCTTC
CDR3: CASSSRTGVYGYTF

D: -
length: 13
J: TRBJ1-3
V: TRBV9
size: -
DNA: TGTGCCAGCAGCGTGGGACACCTAAACACCATATATTTT
CDR3: CASSVGHLNTIYF

D: -
length: 16
J: TRBJ1-5
V: TRBV5-4
size: -
DNA: TGTGCCAGCAGCCAAGATCGCGGGCTTATAGGGCAGCCCCAGCATTTT
CDR3: CASSQDRGLIGQPQHF

D: -
length: 13
J: TRBJ1-2
V: TRBV28
size: -
DNA: TGTGCCAGCAGCGAGACAGCTAACTATGGCTACACCTTC
CDR3: CASSETANYGYTF

D: -
length: 13
J: TRBJ2-1
V: TRBV6-1
size: -
DNA: TGTGCCAGCAGTGAGTCTAGCGTGGATGAGCAGTTCTTC
CDR3: CASSESSVDEQFF

D: -
length: 15
J: TRBJ1-1
V: TRBV6-5
size: few
DNA: TGTGCCAGCAGCCTTCGACAGCTCAGGAACACTGAAGCTTTCTTT
CDR3: CASSLRQLRNTEAFF

D: TRBD2
length: 17
J: TRBJ2-1
V: TRBV5-1
size: -
DNA: TGCGCCAGCAGCTCTAGACTAGCGTCTAGCTCCTACAATGAGCAGTTCTTC
CDR3: CASSSRLASSSYNEQFF